This T cell receptor (beta chain) was sequenced for a study of T cell responses to AZD1222 COVID-19 vaccine. Study results and caveats: Nearly half of unique spike-specific TCRs reportedly avoided B.1.351 and B.1.1.7 mutated regions. Donors were mostly white British, more females; clonal diversity possibly underestimated.

A note on this clone: Its target is unknown.

Sequenced by immunoSEQ multiplex PCR; TCRdb stores in-frame clones only, minus some. The repertoire holds 120,000 to 150,000 clones, with approximately 88% as singletons. The germline CDR1 and CDR2 sequences are MGHRA and YSYEKL. The CDR3 sequence is 16 residues long. Trimming stripped 1 base from V and 3 bases from J, with 15 bases between. The sequences come from peripheral blood, collected on day 0 of AZD1222 vaccination. This clonotype was obtained from an adult in good health. V is TRBV4-1 and J is TRBJ1-1; D remains ambiguous. The CDR3 DNA reads as TGCGCCAGCAGCCAAGGCTTCTTTTTCAAGGACACTGAAGCTTTCTTT. Its translation: CASSQGFFFKDTEAFF.